This entry concerns a single TCR beta chain. Its specific antigen is unknown. Qualities for individual bases were not recorded, and no much larger clone is one base off. The CDR3, cysteine through phenylalanine, is 13 amino acids long. Just CDR3 DNA is preserved here, 39 bases in frame from base 1. V is reduced by 10 bases and J by 6 bases, leaving a spacing of 19 bases between them. Via the germline V gene (reference sequence), CDR1 is SEHNR and CDR2 FQNEAQ. The data stem from a study of OX40 agonist ivuxolimab in advanced cancers. For the study in its entirety: Ivuxolimab was an agonistic, fully human IgG2 monoclonal antibody directed against OX40 (CD134), a costimulatory receptor. Prior anti-PD-1, anti-PD-L1 or anti-CTLA-4 therapy was permitted, and 40% to 50% of dose-escalation patients had received checkpoint inhibitors. Peripheral TCRbeta sequencing was intended to test whether TCR sequence diversity was altered and clonal T-cell expansion was caused by ivuxolimab. Intravenous ivuxolimab was administered to patients every 2 weeks at six dose levels: 0.01, 0.1, 0.3, 1.5, 3 and 10 mg/kg. In the dose-escalation cohort, over 65% of patients were male, and the mean age was approximately 55 years, with a range of about 23 to 85. Partial responses occurred in three dose-escalation patients: two with cutaneous melanoma and one with hepatocellular carcinoma. The monotherapy dose-escalation portion (N ≈ 52 patients) of the phase I ivuxolimab trial is reported in the paper. Of the roughly 50 dose-escalation patients, hepatocellular carcinoma was present in approximately 20, melanoma in approximately 15, renal cell carcinoma in 9 and head and neck cancer in 9. The investigation overall reported the following: In the 0.1-3.0 mg/kg groups, partial responders were among the patients with the lowest normalized peripheral clonal expansion, particularly in CD8+ T cells. On average, CD8+ T cells showed more expanded clones than CD4+ T cells after ivuxolimab. Clonal expansion of both CD4+ and CD8+ blood T cells was observed from baseline to week 6 at doses 0.1 to 3.0 mg/kg. Low levels of normalized T-cell clonal expansion were also seen in some patients who did not respond. Antigen specificity was not determined for the clonally expanded peripheral T cells.

For sequencing of the TCRbeta CDR3 region, genomic DNA was extracted from the sorted cells. The immunoSEQ Assay was used to sequence the TCRbeta CDR3 regions. TCRdb retrieved this table from immuneACCESS and kept in-frame rearrangements only. Not all clones are present; in checked studies, unresolved V genes account for under half, and no reason is known for the remainder. For this sample there are roughly 86,000 clones; approximately 90% appear just once. The ten largest account for 1.1% of the sample. Patients with a history of autoimmune disease or receiving systemic immunosuppression were excluded from the trial. Peripheral blood for TCR sequencing was drawn from every dose cohort at baseline, at cycle 4 day 1 and at cycle 7 day 1. Samples were obtained from an open-label, multicenter, first-in-human phase I dose-escalation trial of ivuxolimab. Adults with locally advanced or metastatic melanoma, renal cell, hepatocellular, or head and neck squamous cell carcinoma were enrolled in the trial. Before TCR sequencing, CD4+ T cells and CD8+ T cells were sorted from peripheral blood as separate populations.

Rearrangement joined TRBV7-9 to TRBJ2-7; the D segment could be TRBD1, given 6 matching bases. The sequencing used CD4+ or CD8+ T cells sorted from blood, collected in a trial of the OX40 agonist ivuxolimab. The sequence derives from an adult with an advanced solid tumor such as melanoma, head and neck, liver or kidney cancer. At the DNA level, the sequence is TGTGCCACCACGTCGGATAGCAGGGGCGAGCAGTACTTC. It encodes CATTSDSRGEQYF.